This is a list of T cell receptor beta chains from one sample in a study of OX40 agonist ivuxolimab in advanced cancers. Libraries were prepared by immunoSEQ multiplex PCR; TCRdb keeps only in-frame clonotypes and omits some of them. The sample has just over 60,000 clones; 85% to 95% are singletons. The input for sequencing was CD4+ or CD8+ T cells sorted from blood, taken in a trial of the OX40 agonist ivuxolimab. These TCRs come from an adult with an advanced solid tumor such as melanoma, head and neck, liver or kidney cancer. Each CDR3 is given without its conserved first and last residue. The order of the fields is V gene, J gene, CDR3 protein.

v_call: TRBV7-9
j_call: TRBJ2-3
cdr3_aa: ASSLVSGAFTDTQY

v_call: TRBV5-1
j_call: TRBJ2-3
cdr3_aa: ASSAGLAGGRDTQY

v_call: TRBV7-2
j_call: TRBJ2-7
cdr3_aa: ASEGPDTYEQY

v_call: TRBV4-1
j_call: TRBJ2-2
cdr3_aa: ASSQRPRNWENTGELF

v_call: TRBV20-1
j_call: TRBJ1-1
cdr3_aa: SARANTEAF

v_call: TRBV6-6
j_call: TRBJ1-1
cdr3_aa: ASRGNTEAF

v_call: TRBV10-1
j_call: TRBJ2-1
cdr3_aa: ASRSGTENEQF

v_call: TRBV19
j_call: TRBJ1-4
cdr3_aa: ASSIAGGNEKLF

v_call: TRBV27
j_call: TRBJ2-1
cdr3_aa: ASSLTSGIENGQF

v_call: TRBV15
j_call: TRBJ2-3
cdr3_aa: ATRGPEVTQY